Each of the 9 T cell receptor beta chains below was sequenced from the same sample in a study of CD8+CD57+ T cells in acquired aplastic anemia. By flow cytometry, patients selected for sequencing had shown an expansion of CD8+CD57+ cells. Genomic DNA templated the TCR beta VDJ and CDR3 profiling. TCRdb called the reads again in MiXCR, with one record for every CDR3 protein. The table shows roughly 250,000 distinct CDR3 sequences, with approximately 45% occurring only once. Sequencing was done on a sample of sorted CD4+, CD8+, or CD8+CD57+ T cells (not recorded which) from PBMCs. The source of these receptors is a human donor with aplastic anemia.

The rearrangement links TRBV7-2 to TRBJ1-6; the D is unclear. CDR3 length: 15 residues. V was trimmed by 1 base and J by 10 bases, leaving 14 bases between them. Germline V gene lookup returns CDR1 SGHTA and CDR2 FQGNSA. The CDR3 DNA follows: TGTGCCAGCAGCTTAGTAGCAGCCGCGGGCTCACCCCTCCACTTT. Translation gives CASSLVAAAGSPLHF. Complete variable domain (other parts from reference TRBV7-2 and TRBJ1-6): GAGVSQSPSNKVTEKGKDVELRCDPISGHTALYWYRQSLGQGLEFLIYFQGNSAPDKSGLPSDRFSAERTGGSVSTLTIQRTQQEDSAVYLCASSLVAAAGSPLHFGNGTRLTVT.

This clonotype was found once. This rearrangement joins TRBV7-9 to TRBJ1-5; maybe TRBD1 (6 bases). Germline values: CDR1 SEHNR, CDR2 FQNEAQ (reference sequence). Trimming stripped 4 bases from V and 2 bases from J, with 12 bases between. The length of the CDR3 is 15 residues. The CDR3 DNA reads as TGTGCCAGCAGCTCGCAGGGGTTGGGCAATCAGCCCCAGCATTTT. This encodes CASSSQGLGNQPQHF.

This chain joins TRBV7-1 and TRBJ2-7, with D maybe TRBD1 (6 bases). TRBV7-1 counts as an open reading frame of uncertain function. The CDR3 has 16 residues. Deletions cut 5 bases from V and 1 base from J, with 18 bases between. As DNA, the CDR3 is TGTGCCAGCAGCACATCCCTGACAGGACAATCCTACGAGCAGTACTTC. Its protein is CASSTSLTGQSYEQYF.

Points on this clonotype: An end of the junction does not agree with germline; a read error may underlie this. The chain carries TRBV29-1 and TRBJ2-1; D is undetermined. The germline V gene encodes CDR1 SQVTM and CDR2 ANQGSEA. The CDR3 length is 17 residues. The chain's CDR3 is CSVDGGYTQGSNNGQFF. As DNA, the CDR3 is TGCAGCGTTGATGGCGGCTATACGCAAGGGTCGAACAATGGGCAGTTCTTC.

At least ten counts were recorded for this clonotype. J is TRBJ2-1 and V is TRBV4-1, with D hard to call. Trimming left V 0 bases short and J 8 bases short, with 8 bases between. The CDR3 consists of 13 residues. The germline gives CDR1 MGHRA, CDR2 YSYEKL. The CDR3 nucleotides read TGCGCCAGCAGCCAAGAGAGTTCGTATGAGCAGTTCTTC. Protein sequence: CASSQESSYEQFF.

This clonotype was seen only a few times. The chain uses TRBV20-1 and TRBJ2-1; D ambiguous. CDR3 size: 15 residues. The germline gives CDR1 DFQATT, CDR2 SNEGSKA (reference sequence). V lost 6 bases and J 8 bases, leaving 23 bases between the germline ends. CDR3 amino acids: CSALSPVNSAYEQFF. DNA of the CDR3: TGCAGTGCACTGTCCCCGGTGAACTCAGCCTATGAGCAGTTCTTC.

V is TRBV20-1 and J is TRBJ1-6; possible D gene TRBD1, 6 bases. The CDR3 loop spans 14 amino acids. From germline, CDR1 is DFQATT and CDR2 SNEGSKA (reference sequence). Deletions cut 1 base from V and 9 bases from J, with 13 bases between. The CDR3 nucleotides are TGCAGTGCTAGAGCAGGGGAAAAAGCTTCACCCCTCCACTTT. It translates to CSARAGEKASPLHF.

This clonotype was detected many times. CDR3 sequence reads: CASMVSGGTDTQYF. The CDR3 DNA follows: TGTGCCAGCATGGTCAGCGGTGGCACAGATACGCAGTATTTT. V is TRBV27 and J is TRBJ2-3; tentatively, D is TRBD2 (5 bases). CDR3 length: 14 residues. Trimming removed 7 bases at V and 1 base at J, with 12 bases between. CDR1 and CDR2 (germline): MNHEY, SMNVEV (reference sequence).

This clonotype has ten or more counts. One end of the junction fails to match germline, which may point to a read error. DNA for the CDR3: TGCAGTGCTAGAGGGGACAGGGAGTTCGCCTTC. As protein: CSARGDREFAF. This chain connects TRBV20-1 to TRBJ1-2; TRBD1 aligns across 9 bases. The germline CDR1 and CDR2 sequences are DFQATT and SNEGSKA (reference sequence). The CDR3 extends over 11 amino acids.